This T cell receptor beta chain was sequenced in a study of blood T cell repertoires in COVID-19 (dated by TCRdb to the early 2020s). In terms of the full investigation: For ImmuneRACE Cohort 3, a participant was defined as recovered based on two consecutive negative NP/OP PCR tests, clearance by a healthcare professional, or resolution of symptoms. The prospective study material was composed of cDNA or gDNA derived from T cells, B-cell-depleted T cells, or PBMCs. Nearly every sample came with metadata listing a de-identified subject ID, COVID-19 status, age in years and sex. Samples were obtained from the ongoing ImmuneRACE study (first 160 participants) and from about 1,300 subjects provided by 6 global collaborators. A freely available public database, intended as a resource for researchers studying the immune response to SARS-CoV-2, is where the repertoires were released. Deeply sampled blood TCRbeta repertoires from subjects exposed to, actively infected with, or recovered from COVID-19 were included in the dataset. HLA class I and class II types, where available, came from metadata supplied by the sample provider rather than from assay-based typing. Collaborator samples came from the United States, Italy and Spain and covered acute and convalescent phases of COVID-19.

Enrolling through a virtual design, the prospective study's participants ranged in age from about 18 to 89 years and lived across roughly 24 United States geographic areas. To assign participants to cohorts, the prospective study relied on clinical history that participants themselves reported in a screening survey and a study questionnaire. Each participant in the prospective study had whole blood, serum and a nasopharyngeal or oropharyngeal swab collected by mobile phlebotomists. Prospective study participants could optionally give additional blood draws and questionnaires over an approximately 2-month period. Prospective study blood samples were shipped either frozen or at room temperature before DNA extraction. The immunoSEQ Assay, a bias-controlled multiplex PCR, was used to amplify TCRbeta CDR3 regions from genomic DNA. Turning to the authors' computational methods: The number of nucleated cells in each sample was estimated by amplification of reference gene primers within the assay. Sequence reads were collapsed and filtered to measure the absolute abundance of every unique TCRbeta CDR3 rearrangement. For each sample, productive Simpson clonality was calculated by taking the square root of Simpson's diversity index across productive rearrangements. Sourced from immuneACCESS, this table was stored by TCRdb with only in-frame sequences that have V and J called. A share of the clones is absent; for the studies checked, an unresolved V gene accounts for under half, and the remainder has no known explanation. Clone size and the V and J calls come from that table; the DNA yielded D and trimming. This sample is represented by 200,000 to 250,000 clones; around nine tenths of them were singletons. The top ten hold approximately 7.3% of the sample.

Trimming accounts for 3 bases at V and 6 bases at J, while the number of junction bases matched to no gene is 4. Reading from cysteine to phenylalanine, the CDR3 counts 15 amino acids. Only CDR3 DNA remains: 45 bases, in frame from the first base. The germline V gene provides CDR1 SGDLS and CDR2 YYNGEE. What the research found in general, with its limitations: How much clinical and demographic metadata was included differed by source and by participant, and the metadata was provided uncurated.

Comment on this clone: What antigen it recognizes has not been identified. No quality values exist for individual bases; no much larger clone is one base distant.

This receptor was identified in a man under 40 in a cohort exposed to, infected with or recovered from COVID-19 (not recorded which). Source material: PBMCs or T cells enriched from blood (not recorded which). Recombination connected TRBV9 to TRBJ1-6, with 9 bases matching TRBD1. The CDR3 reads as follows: CASSEGTGSNSPLHF. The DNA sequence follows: TGTGCCAGCAGCGAAGGGACAGGGAGTAATTCACCCCTCCACTTT.